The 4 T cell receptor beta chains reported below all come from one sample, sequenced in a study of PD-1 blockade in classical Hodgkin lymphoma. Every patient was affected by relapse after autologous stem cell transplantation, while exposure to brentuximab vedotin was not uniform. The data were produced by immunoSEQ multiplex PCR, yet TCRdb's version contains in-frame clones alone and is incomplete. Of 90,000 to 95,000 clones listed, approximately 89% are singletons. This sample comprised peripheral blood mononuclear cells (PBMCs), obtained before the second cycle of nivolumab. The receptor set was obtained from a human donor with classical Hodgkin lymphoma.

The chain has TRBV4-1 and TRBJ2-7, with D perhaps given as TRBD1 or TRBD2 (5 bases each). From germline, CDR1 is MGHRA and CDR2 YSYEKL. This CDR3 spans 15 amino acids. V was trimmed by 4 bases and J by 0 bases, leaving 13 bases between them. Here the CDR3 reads CASSRGTSLSYEQYF. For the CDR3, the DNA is TGCGCCAGCAGCCGTGGGACGTCCCTCTCCTACGAGCAGTACTTC.

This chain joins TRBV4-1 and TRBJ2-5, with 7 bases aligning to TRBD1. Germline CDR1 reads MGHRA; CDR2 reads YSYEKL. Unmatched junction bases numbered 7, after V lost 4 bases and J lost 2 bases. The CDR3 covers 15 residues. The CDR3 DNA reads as TGCGCCAGCAGCCGCGAGGGACAGCCACAAGAGACCCAGTACTTC. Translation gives CASSREGQPQETQYF.

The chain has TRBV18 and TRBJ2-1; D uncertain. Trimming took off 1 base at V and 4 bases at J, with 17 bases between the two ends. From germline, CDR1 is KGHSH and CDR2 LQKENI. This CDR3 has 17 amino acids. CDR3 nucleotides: TGTGCCAGCTCACCACTCTCCACCGGGCCCACATACAATGAGCAGTTCTTC. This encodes CASSPLSTGPTYNEQFF.

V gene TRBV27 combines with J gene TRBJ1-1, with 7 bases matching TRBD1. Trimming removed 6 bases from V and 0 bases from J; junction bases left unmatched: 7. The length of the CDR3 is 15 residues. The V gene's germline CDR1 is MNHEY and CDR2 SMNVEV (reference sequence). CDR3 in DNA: TGTGCCAGCAGCCCCCTTACAGGGGTGAACACTGAAGCTTTCTTT. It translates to CASSPLTGVNTEAFF.